The 3 T cell receptor beta chains below all came from one sample that was sequenced in a study of blood T cell repertoires in COVID-19. Clones were sequenced by immunoSEQ multiplex PCR, and TCRdb holds only the in-frame ones, with some missing. This sample has some 49,000 clones, with more than 90% found just once. Sequenced input: peripheral blood. These TCRs come from a man over 45 with active COVID-19.

In this sample, this clone turned up once. The chain employs TRBV6-5 and TRBJ2-7; TRBD2 agrees at 10 bases. The length of the CDR3 is 14 residues. V gave up 11 bases and J gave up 4 bases; unmatched junction bases: 11. Germline CDR1 reads MNHEY; CDR2 reads SVGAGI. The CDR3 coding sequence is TGTGCCGGGAGGGTAGCGGGAGGAGCGTACGAGCAGTACTTC. Translated: CAGRVAGGAYEQYF.

V and J are TRBV5-4 and TRBJ2-1, with D possibly TRBD1 on 5 matching bases. Germline-derived CDR1 and CDR2 are SGHNT and YYREEE (reference sequence). V was pared by 4 bases and J by 4 bases, with 6 bases between. This CDR3 contains 12 residues. DNA for the CDR3: TGTGCCAGCAGCCAGGGTTACAATGAGCAGTTCTTC. Protein: CASSQGYNEQFF.

The rearrangement links TRBV4-3 to TRBJ1-2; possibly TRBD1 for D (5 bases). V lost 3 bases, J lost 6 bases, and 17 bases lay in between. Germline lookup yields CDR1 LGHNA and CDR2 YSLEER. The CDR3 extends over 15 amino acids. Here the CDR3 reads CASSQAPTGLNGYTF. CDR3 coding DNA: TGCGCCAGCAGCCAGGCCCCAACAGGTCTGAATGGCTACACCTTC.